What follows is one T cell receptor (beta chain) and its context. As yet, its antigen is unknown. Method: immunoSEQ multiplex PCR; TCRdb's copy keeps in-frame clones and lacks some. Among some 6,000 clones listed, about 80% were seen once. The data were taken from a study of T cell clones after liver transplantation. Study context: In this trial, immunosuppression withdrawal was attempted within 2 years of liver transplant. Timepoints were pre-transplant, pre-withdrawal, and after withdrawal was completed or failed. Whole-study findings and limits: Small, mixed patient groups and varying post-transplant times limit these conclusions.

The germline V gene has CDR1 GTSNPN and CDR2 SVGIG (reference sequence). The V and J ends lost 5 bases and 1 base respectively, with 15 bases between them. This CDR3 contains 15 residues. Here the sequenced sample was CD8+ T cells from blood, taken almost 47 months after liver transplant. The V call is TRBV30, the J call TRBJ2-1; tentatively, D is TRBD1 (5 bases). The sequence was collected from a human patient who received a liver transplant. Some T cells may possibly be graft donor cells. In DNA, the CDR3 is TGTGCCTGGGCCCAAACTTGGACATCCTACAATGAGCAGTTCTTC. It encodes CAWAQTWTSYNEQFF.